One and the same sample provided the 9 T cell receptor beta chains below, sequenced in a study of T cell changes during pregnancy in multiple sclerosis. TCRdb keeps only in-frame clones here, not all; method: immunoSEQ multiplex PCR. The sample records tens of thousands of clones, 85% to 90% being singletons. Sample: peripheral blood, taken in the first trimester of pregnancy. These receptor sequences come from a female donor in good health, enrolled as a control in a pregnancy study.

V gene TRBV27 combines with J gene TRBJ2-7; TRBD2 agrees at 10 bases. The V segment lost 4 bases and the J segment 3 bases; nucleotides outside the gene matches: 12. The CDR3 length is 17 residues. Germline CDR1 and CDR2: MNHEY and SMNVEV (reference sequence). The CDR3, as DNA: TGTGCCAGCAGTTCCTTGGGGTTTGGGACTAGCGACTACGAGCAGTACTTC. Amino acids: CASSSLGFGTSDYEQYF.

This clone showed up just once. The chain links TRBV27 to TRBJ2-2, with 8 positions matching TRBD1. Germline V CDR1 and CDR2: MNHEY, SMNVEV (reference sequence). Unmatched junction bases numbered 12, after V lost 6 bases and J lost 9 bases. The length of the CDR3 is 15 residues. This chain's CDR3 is CASSPSDRVSRELFF. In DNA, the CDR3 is TGTGCCAGCAGCCCTTCGGACAGGGTTTCTAGGGAGCTGTTTTTT.

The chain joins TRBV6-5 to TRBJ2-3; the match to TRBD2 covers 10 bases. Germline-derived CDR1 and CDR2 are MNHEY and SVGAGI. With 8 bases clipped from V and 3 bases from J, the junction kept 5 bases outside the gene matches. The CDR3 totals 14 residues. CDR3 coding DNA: TGTGCCAGCGGATCTAGCGGGAGAACAGATACGCAGTATTTT. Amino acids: CASGSSGRTDTQYF.

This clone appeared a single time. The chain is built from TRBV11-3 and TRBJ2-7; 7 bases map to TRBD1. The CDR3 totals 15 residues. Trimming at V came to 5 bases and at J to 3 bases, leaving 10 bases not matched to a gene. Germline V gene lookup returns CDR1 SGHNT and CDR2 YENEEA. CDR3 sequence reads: CASSQEGTGDYEQYF. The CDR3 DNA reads TGTGCCAGCAGCCAAGAGGGTACAGGGGACTACGAGCAGTACTTC.

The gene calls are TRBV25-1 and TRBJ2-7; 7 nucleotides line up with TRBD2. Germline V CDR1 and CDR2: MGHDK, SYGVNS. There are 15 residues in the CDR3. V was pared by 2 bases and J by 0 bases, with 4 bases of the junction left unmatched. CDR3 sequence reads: CASSEPAGSSYEQYF. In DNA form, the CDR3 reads TGTGCCAGCAGTGAACCAGCGGGGAGCTCCTACGAGCAGTACTTC.

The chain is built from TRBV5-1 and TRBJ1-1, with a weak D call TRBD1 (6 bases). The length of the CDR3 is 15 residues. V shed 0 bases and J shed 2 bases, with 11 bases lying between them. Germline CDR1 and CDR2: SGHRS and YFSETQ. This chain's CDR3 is CASSLGDRINTEAFF. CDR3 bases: TGCGCCAGCAGCTTGGGAGACAGGATTAACACTGAAGCTTTCTTT.

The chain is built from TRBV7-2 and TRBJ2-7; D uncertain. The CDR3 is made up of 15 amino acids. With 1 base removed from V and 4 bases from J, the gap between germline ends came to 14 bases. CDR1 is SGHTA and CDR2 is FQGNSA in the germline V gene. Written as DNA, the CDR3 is TGTGCCAGCAGCTTAGTCTGGGCCCCTGGGTACGAGCAGTACTTC. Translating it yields CASSLVWAPGYEQYF. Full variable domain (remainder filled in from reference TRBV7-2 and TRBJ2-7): GAGVSQSPSNKVTEKGKDVELRCDPISGHTALYWYRQSLGQGLEFLIYFQGNSAPDKSGLPSDRFSAERTGGSVSTLTIQRTQQEDSAVYLCASSLVWAPGYEQYFGPGTRLTVT.

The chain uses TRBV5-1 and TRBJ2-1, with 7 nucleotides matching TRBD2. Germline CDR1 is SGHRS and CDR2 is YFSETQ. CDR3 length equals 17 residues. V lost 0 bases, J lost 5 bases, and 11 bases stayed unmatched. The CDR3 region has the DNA TGCGCCAGCAGCTTGGTCAAACGGACTAGTGGAGACAATGAGCAGTTCTTC. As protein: CASSLVKRTSGDNEQFF.

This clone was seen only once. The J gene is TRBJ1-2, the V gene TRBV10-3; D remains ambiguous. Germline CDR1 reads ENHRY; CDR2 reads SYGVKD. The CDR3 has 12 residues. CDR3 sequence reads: CATGEGAYGYTF. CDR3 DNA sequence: TGTGCTACCGGGGAGGGCGCCTATGGCTACACCTTC.